One sample yielded the 23 T cell receptor beta chains listed below, sequenced in a study of cytomegalovirus exposure and HLA in healthy donors. The PCR made use of 60 Vbeta and 13 Jbeta primers. Generated by immunoSEQ multiplex PCR, the TCRdb table keeps only in-frame clones and is missing some. The sample holds 180,000 or so clones; about 80% are singletons and the top ten take less than 1.5%. The specimen was PBMCs. Receptors originate from a man aged 18 to 30 in good health and CMV-seronegative.

The chain carries TRBV7-9 and TRBJ1-1, with D unresolved. The CDR3 contains 11 residues. Deletions cut 5 bases from V and 5 bases from J, with 6 bases between. Germline values: CDR1 SEHNR, CDR2 FQNEAQ (reference sequence). Written as DNA, the CDR3 is TGTGCCAGCAGCATCCGTACTGAAGCTTTCTTT. Translated: CASSIRTEAFF.

J is TRBJ1-2 and V is TRBV30, with TRBD1 matching 8 bases. From germline, CDR1 is GTSNPN and CDR2 SVGIG (reference sequence). The CDR3 contains 13 residues. The ends lost 1 base at V and 4 bases at J; junction bases unmatched: 2. The CDR3 DNA is TGTGCCTGGAGTGGGGACAGGCCCTATGGCTACACCTTC. This translates into CAWSGDRPYGYTF.

This sequence joins TRBV7-9 and TRBJ1-6, with 7 bases identical to TRBD1. J gave up 7 bases and V 4 bases, and 7 bases lay outside the gene matches. Per germline, CDR1 SEHNR and CDR2 FQNEAQ (reference sequence). This CDR3 has 15 residues. CDR3 amino acids: CASSSQGQLNSPLHF. CDR3 DNA sequence: TGTGCCAGCAGCTCCCAGGGACAGCTCAATTCACCCCTCCACTTT. The variable domain in full, with the rest retrieved from reference TRBV7-9 and TRBJ1-6, is DTGVSQNPRHKITKRGQNVTFRCDPISEHNRLYWYRQTLGQGPEFLTYFQNEAQLEKSRLLSDRFSAERPKGSFSTLEIQRTEQGDSAMYLCASSSQGQLNSPLHFGNGTRLTVT.

This clone was observed once. The rearrangement links TRBV18 to TRBJ1-5, with 7 positions matching TRBD1. The CDR3 length is 14 residues. Germline-derived CDR1 and CDR2 are KGHSH and LQKENI. Trimming cost V 4 bases and J 4 bases; bases outside gene matches: 4. For the CDR3, the DNA is TGTGCCAGCTCACTAGGGACAGTTAATCAGCCCCAGCATTTT. It translates to CASSLGTVNQPQHF.

The rearrangement uses TRBV14 and TRBJ1-1, with 7 nucleotides matching TRBD1. The germline CDR1 and CDR2 sequences are SGHDN and FVKESK. Losses at the gene ends were 5 bases for V and 1 base for J; bases not matched to a gene: 7. The CDR3 covers 15 residues. The CDR3 spells CASSIRTGGNTEAFF. CDR3 sequence (DNA): TGTGCCAGCAGCATCCGGACAGGAGGGAACACTGAAGCTTTCTTT.

This clone appeared once. The V call is TRBV6-6, the J call TRBJ2-5; 8 positions match TRBD2. CDR1 is MNHNY, CDR2 SVGAGI, per germline (reference sequence). The CDR3 has 16 residues. V shed 0 bases, J shed 2 bases, and the junction held 5 bases outside the gene matches. The CDR3 nucleotides read TGTGCCAGCAGTTACTCGGGCGGGGGGATTCAAGAGACCCAGTACTTC. This encodes CASSYSGGGIQETQYF.

The CDR3 is CASSLFRGSYEQYF. The CDR3 coding sequence is TGCGCCAGCAGCTTATTCAGGGGTTCCTACGAGCAGTACTTC. The chain joins TRBV5-1 to TRBJ2-7; D might be TRBD1 (6 bases). V dropped 2 bases and J dropped 1 base, with 10 bases sitting between them. CDR1 SGHRS and CDR2 YFSETQ come from the germline V gene. The CDR3 sequence is 14 residues long. Full variable domain (outside the CDR3, taken from reference TRBV5-1 and TRBJ2-7): KAGVTQTPRYLIKTRGQQVTLSCSPISGHRSVSWYQQTPGQGLQFLFEYFSETQRNKGNFPGRFSGRQFSNSRSEMNVSTLELGDSALYLCASSLFRGSYEQYFGPGTRLTVT.

The chain employs TRBV6-5 and TRBJ1-4; D possibly corresponds to TRBD1 (6 bases). Germline assignment: CDR1 MNHEY and CDR2 SVGAGI. Trimming removed 5 bases at V and 8 bases at J, with 15 bases between. CDR3 length: 14 amino acids. DNA for the CDR3: TGTGCCAGCAGTCGTCTGAAGGGGGAGGAAAAACTGTTTTTT. Translating gives CASSRLKGEEKLFF.

The chain combines TRBV7-3 with TRBJ1-3, with no clear D. Germline values: CDR1 SGHTA, CDR2 FQGTGA. CDR3 length: 13 residues. V gave up 6 bases and J gave up 9 bases, with 15 bases separating them. The CDR3 spells CASSSEVGGTIYF. The CDR3 DNA reads TGTGCCAGCAGTTCAGAGGTGGGAGGCACCATATATTTT.

This chain uses TRBV5-1 with TRBJ1-2, with 7 bases fitting TRBD1. This CDR3 contains 15 residues. The V gene's germline CDR1 is SGHRS and CDR2 YFSETQ. Losses at the gene ends were 0 bases for V and 7 bases for J; bases not matched to a gene: 9. CDR3 region: CASSLEPDRSGGYTF. The DNA for the CDR3 is TGCGCCAGCAGCTTGGAGCCGGACAGGTCCGGTGGCTACACCTTC.

The chain employs TRBV25-1 and TRBJ2-7; TRBD2 is a possible D gene (6 bases). CDR1 is MGHDK and CDR2 is SYGVNS in the germline V gene. The CDR3 is made up of 14 amino acids. Trimming pared 5 bases from V and 2 bases from J, leaving 13 bases between. The CDR3 DNA sequence: TGTGCCAGCAGTTGGCGGGGCGGTCCCTACGAGCAGTACTTC. Translated, it gives CASSWRGGPYEQYF.

V gene TRBV7-2 combines with J gene TRBJ2-3, with 13 bases that match TRBD2. V shed 5 bases and J 6 bases; nucleotides not matched to a gene: 8. Germline V lookup: CDR1 SGHTA, CDR2 FQGNSA. The CDR3 covers 16 residues. Written as DNA, the CDR3 is TGTGCCAGCAGCCAAGGACTAGCGGGGGAGGGGGATACGCAGTATTTT. As protein: CASSQGLAGEGDTQYF.

V is TRBV21-1 and J is TRBJ2-1; no DNA check was done on the table's D call, TRBD2. TRBV21-1 is assigned pseudogene status. The CDR3 has 16 amino acids. The DNA for the CDR3 is TGTGCCAGCAGCAAAGATTTGAGCGGGGTTTACAATGAGCAGTTCTTC. Its protein product is CASSKDLSGVYNEQFF.

This chain links TRBV4-3 with TRBJ2-3, with D possibly being TRBD2 (5 bases). The germline V and J ends were trimmed by 0 bases and 8 bases, with 15 bases remaining between them. The CDR3 spans 15 residues. Germline CDR1 is LGHNA and CDR2 is YSLEER. The CDR3 is CASSQEGPSAGTQYF. As DNA, the CDR3 is TGCGCCAGCAGCCAAGAAGGGCCCAGCGCGGGTACGCAGTATTTT.

This clone was seen a few times. The V call is TRBV6-5, the J call TRBJ2-7; D remains unclear. The length of the CDR3 is 13 residues. V shed 6 bases and J shed 6 bases, with 15 bases lying between them. Per the germline V gene, CDR1 is MNHEY and CDR2 is SVGAGI. The CDR3 coding sequence is TGTGCCAGCAGATCTGCTCAGTTCTCCGAGCAGTACTTC. Residues: CASRSAQFSEQYF.

The rearrangement links TRBV11-2 to TRBJ2-1; 11 bases are shared with TRBD2. There are 13 residues in the CDR3. The junction had 8 bases not matched to a gene; V was cut back by 4 bases and J by 15 bases. CDR1 is SGHAT, CDR2 FQNNGV, per germline. DNA of the CDR3: TGTGCCAGCAGCTCCGCTAGCGGGAGGATGTCGTTCTTC. It encodes CASSSASGRMSFF. Together with reference TRBV11-2 and TRBJ2-1, the CDR3 gives the full variable domain: EAGVAQSPRYKIIEKRQSVAFWCNPISGHATLYWYQQILGQGPKLLIQFQNNGVVDDSQLPKDRFSAERLKGVDSTLKIQPAKLEDSAVYLCASSSASGRMSFFGPGTRLTVL.

This clone has just a few counts. J is TRBJ1-6 and V is TRBV5-1; 9 bases align to TRBD1. V dropped 4 bases and J dropped 8; count of bases not matched to a gene: 10. This CDR3 region has 16 residues. Germline CDR1 reads SGHRS; CDR2 reads YFSETQ. In nucleotides, the CDR3 is TGCGCCAGCAGCCCCGGGACAGGGCGATCGGATTCACCCCTCCACTTT. Protein product: CASSPGTGRSDSPLHF.

This clone was observed once. The chain has TRBV27 and TRBJ1-2; possibly TRBD1 for D (5 bases). V lost 8 bases and J 9 bases, leaving 16 bases between the germline ends. This CDR3 comprises 12 residues. Germline V CDR1 and CDR2: MNHEY, SMNVEV (reference sequence). In nucleotides, the CDR3 is TGTGCCAGCTGGGGAGGGGAAATGAGCTACACCTTC. Its protein is CASWGGEMSYTF.

This clone appeared a few times. The chain is built from TRBV5-4 and TRBJ2-7; 14 nucleotides agree with TRBD2. Germline CDR1 and CDR2: SGHNT and YYREEE (reference sequence). The J segment lost 5 bases and the V segment lost 4 bases, leaving 14 bases of the junction unmatched. The CDR3 runs to 18 residues. The CDR3 sequence is CASSLGPGTSGRSNEQYF. CDR3 DNA: TGTGCCAGCAGCCTAGGACCCGGGACTAGCGGGAGATCAAACGAGCAGTACTTC.

J is TRBJ1-1 and V is TRBV7-9; no clear D gene. Germline V gene lookup returns CDR1 SEHNR and CDR2 FQNEAQ (reference sequence). The CDR3 is 14 amino acids. Trimming pared 3 bases from V and 1 base from J, leaving 9 bases between. The CDR3 loop reads CASSFRGSNTEAFF. The CDR3 region has the DNA TGTGCCAGCAGCTTTCGGGGATCGAACACTGAAGCTTTCTTT.

V gene TRBV7-6 combines with J gene TRBJ1-6; 9 positions match TRBD1. Per the germline V gene, CDR1 is SGHVS and CDR2 is FNYEAQ. V dropped 5 bases and J dropped 8; count of bases not matched to a gene: 4. The CDR3 loop spans 14 amino acids. The CDR3 DNA follows: TGTGCCAGCAGCAGCGACAGGGGGGATTCACCCCTCCACTTT. Residues: CASSSDRGDSPLHF.

The V and J genes are TRBV27 and TRBJ1-3, with 9 bases matching TRBD1. Germline V gene data show CDR1 as MNHEY and CDR2 as SMNVEV (reference sequence). V dropped 2 bases and J dropped 2; count of bases not matched to a gene: 4. This CDR3 has 16 residues. CDR3 protein: CASSLHGTGTGNTIYF. The CDR3 DNA sequence: TGTGCCAGCAGTTTACACGGGACAGGGACTGGAAACACCATATATTTT.

This chain links TRBV7-6 with TRBJ2-5; TRBD1 matches 7 bases. Germline CDR1 and CDR2: SGHVS and FNYEAQ. This CDR3 contains 14 residues. Trimming took 5 bases from V and 4 from J; bases not matched to a gene: 7. The DNA for the CDR3 is TGTGCCAGCAGCGGCACAGGGGTAGGAGAGACCCAGTACTTC. Translation gives CASSGTGVGETQYF.